The 23 T cell receptor beta chains below were found in one sample sequenced in a study of blood T cell repertoires in COVID-19. This table comes from immunoSEQ multiplex PCR, and its TCRdb copy is limited to in-frame clones, with some not included. The sample lists about 480,000 clones; more than 70% were seen once. The source material was peripheral blood. These receptors came from a woman between 50 and 59 years old with COVID-19, enrolled during active disease.

The J gene is TRBJ2-2, the V gene TRBV6-5; a possible D gene is TRBD1 (5 bases). The CDR3 consists of 15 residues. The germline gives CDR1 MNHEY, CDR2 SVGAGI. V lost 6 bases and J lost 2, with 13 bases in between. This CDR3 is CASRRTLTNTGELFF. CDR3 coding DNA: TGTGCCAGCAGGAGGACATTGACTAACACCGGGGAGCTGTTTTTT.

The V call is TRBV30, the J call TRBJ1-1; D ambiguous. With 2 bases removed from V and 10 bases from J, the gap between germline ends came to 17 bases. In germline, CDR1 is GTSNPN, CDR2 SVGIG (reference sequence). The CDR3 is 13 amino acids. The DNA of the CDR3 is TGTGCCTGGAGTAAGGGTGGGAGGAGTGGAGCTTTCTTT. Its protein is CAWSKGGRSGAFF.

The gene calls are TRBV5-4 and TRBJ2-1; D remains unclear. Trimming stripped 2 bases from V and 5 bases from J, with 5 bases between. CDR1 and CDR2 from the germline V gene are SGHNT and YYREEE (reference sequence). The CDR3 extends over 12 amino acids. CDR3 protein: CASSFEHNEQFF. In DNA, the CDR3 is TGTGCCAGCAGCTTCGAGCACAATGAGCAGTTCTTC.

The chain recombines TRBV5-1 with TRBJ1-2, with D maybe TRBD1 (5 bases). Trimming stripped 0 bases from V and 7 bases from J, with 10 bases between. The CDR3 has 13 residues. Per the germline V gene, CDR1 is SGHRS and CDR2 is YFSETQ. The CDR3 loop is CASSLGGGIGYTF. CDR3 nucleotides: TGCGCCAGCAGCTTGGGCGGGGGGATTGGCTACACCTTC.

This rearrangement joins TRBV4-1 to TRBJ1-1; tentative D call: TRBD1 (5 bases). The CDR3 runs 15 residues. Trimming shortened V by 4 bases and J by 2 bases, and 14 bases separated the two germline ends. Germline V lookup: CDR1 MGHRA, CDR2 YSYEKL. The CDR3 sequence: CASSPKQGPNTEAFF. The CDR3 nucleotides are TGCGCCAGCAGCCCCAAGCAGGGCCCAAACACTGAAGCTTTCTTT.

V and J are TRBV25-1 and TRBJ1-1; D remains unclear. Germline CDR1 and CDR2: MGHDK and SYGVNS. The CDR3 contains 14 residues. V was pared by 4 bases and J by 0 bases, with 9 bases between. The CDR3 sequence is CASSGHRLNTEAFF. CDR3 nucleotides: TGTGCCAGCAGTGGTCACAGATTGAACACTGAAGCTTTCTTT.

This chain links TRBV19 with TRBJ1-1; 12 bases are a match to TRBD1. The length of the CDR3 is 15 residues. V lost 9 bases, J lost 2 bases, and 7 bases stayed unmatched. CDR1 is LNHDA and CDR2 is SQIVND in the germline V gene (reference sequence). The CDR3 protein is CASNPGTGGNTEAFF. Written as DNA, the CDR3 is TGTGCCAGCAACCCGGGGACAGGGGGCAACACTGAAGCTTTCTTT.

This chain links TRBV5-8 with TRBJ1-6; TRBD1 might be the D (5 bases). V lost 1 base and J 8 bases, leaving 13 bases between the germline ends. Germline-derived CDR1 and CDR2 are SGHTS and YDEGEE. This CDR3 is built from 15 residues. The CDR3 DNA is TGTGCCAGCAGCTTGCAGGGCCGGGACTATTCACCCCTCCACTTT. Translated: CASSLQGRDYSPLHF.

The genes are TRBV3-1 (or the pseudogene TRBV3-2) and TRBJ1-6; no definite D call. Germline CDR1 reads LGHDT; CDR2 reads YNNKEL (reference sequence). This CDR3 comprises 14 residues. Trimming removed 5 bases from V and 10 bases from J, with 15 bases in between. CDR3: CASSATREGSPLHF. CDR3 nucleotide sequence: TGTGCCAGCAGCGCCACAAGAGAGGGATCACCCCTCCACTTT.

V usage is TRBV5-1 and J usage is TRBJ1-1; D remains unclear. The ends were cut back, 0 bases at V and 1 base at J, with 16 bases in the middle. The CDR3 loop spans 17 amino acids. The germline V gene has CDR1 SGHRS and CDR2 YFSETQ. CDR3 loop: CASSLAPFPGTNTEAFF. The CDR3 nucleotides read TGCGCCAGCAGCTTGGCTCCATTTCCGGGAACGAACACTGAAGCTTTCTTT. Variable domain in full (rest from reference TRBV5-1 and TRBJ1-1): KAGVTQTPRYLIKTRGQQVTLSCSPISGHRSVSWYQQTPGQGLQFLFEYFSETQRNKGNFPGRFSGRQFSNSRSEMNVSTLELGDSALYLCASSLAPFPGTNTEAFFGQGTRLTVV.

This chain links TRBV5-3 with TRBJ2-1; 13 positions match TRBD2. TRBV5-3 is filed as an ORF, its function uncertain. Unmatched junction bases numbered 1, after V lost 0 bases and J lost 4 bases. The CDR3 is 16 amino acids. The CDR3 loop is CARSLELAGGYNEQFF. CDR3 in DNA: TGTGCCAGAAGCTTGGAACTAGCGGGGGGGTACAATGAGCAGTTCTTC.

This chain's CDR3 is CASSLVGRGYGYTF. The CDR3 bases are TGTGCCAGCAGCTTAGTGGGGAGGGGCTATGGCTACACCTTC. This chain joins TRBV7-2 and TRBJ1-2; D is possibly TRBD1 (5 bases). Trimming took off 1 base at V and 4 bases at J, with 10 bases between the two ends. The CDR3 contains 14 residues. The germline CDR1 and CDR2 sequences are SGHTA and FQGNSA.

The gene calls are TRBV5-4 and TRBJ1-4, with D possibly TRBD1 on 6 matching bases. Deletions cut 3 bases from V and 7 bases from J, with 19 bases between. CDR3 length: 16 residues. CDR1 is SGHNT and CDR2 is YYREEE in the germline V gene (reference sequence). CDR3 amino acids: CASSYGGNRESEKLFF. The DNA of the CDR3 is TGTGCCAGCAGCTACGGGGGGAACAGGGAGTCTGAAAAACTGTTTTTT.

The chain carries TRBV3-1 (or the pseudogene TRBV3-2) and TRBJ2-2; 8 bases fit TRBD2. Germline-derived CDR1 and CDR2 are LGHDT and YNNKEL (reference sequence). Trimming took 4 bases from V and 0 from J; bases not matched to a gene: 7. CDR3 length: 17 residues. The CDR3 DNA is TGTGCCAGCAGCCTTCTTGGACTAGCCTCGAACACCGGGGAGCTGTTTTTT. It yields the protein CASSLLGLASNTGELFF.

This clone has a single count. This sequence joins TRBV30 and TRBJ1-1; TRBD1 matches 9 bases. Looked up from germline, CDR1 is GTSNPN and CDR2 is SVGIG (reference sequence). The CDR3 is 18 residues long. Unmatched junction bases numbered 21, after V lost 3 bases and J lost 7 bases. The CDR3 here is CAWREGYRGRGQGSEAFF. CDR3 DNA sequence: TGTGCCTGGAGAGAGGGGTACAGGGGGCGGGGGCAGGGCAGTGAAGCTTTCTTT.

The chain links TRBV5-1 to TRBJ1-2; D is undetermined. The ends were cut back, 0 bases at V and 3 bases at J, with 12 bases in the middle. The CDR3 consists of 15 residues. Germline lookup yields CDR1 SGHRS and CDR2 YFSETQ. CDR3 protein: CASSLARGLDYGYTF. CDR3 sequence (DNA): TGCGCCAGCAGCTTGGCACGAGGGCTGGACTATGGCTACACCTTC.

The chain is built from TRBV12-3 or TRBV12-4 and TRBJ1-1; D unresolved. The CDR3 contains 13 residues. Between the trimmed V and J ends, which lost 5 bases and 8 bases, there was a span of 15 bases. The CDR3: CASSPGISGEAFF. Written as DNA, the CDR3 is TGTGCCAGCAGTCCAGGAATATCGGGGGAAGCTTTCTTT.

The rearrangement joins TRBV6-5 to TRBJ1-1, with a weak D call TRBD1 (5 bases). The CDR3 has 13 amino acids. Germline values: CDR1 MNHEY, CDR2 SVGAGI. Trimming removed 6 bases at V and 3 bases at J, with 11 bases between. CDR3 residues: CASSRGGDTEAFF. CDR3 bases: TGTGCCAGCAGCCGTGGGGGGGACACTGAAGCTTTCTTT.

The rearrangement joins TRBV5-1 to TRBJ2-3, with 12 bases identical to TRBD2. CDR3 length: 20 residues. Germline V gene sequence: CDR1 SGHRS, CDR2 YFSETQ. J was trimmed by 2 bases and V by 5 bases; bases with no gene match: 18. CDR3: CASRGTAPSGLAGFTDTQYF. The CDR3 nucleotides are TGCGCCAGCAGGGGCACAGCTCCGAGCGGACTAGCGGGGTTCACAGATACGCAGTATTTT.

The chain uses TRBV6-6 and TRBJ1-6, with a possible D match to TRBD1 (5 bases). The CDR3 loop spans 11 amino acids. Germline V gene lookup returns CDR1 MNHNY and CDR2 SVGAGI (reference sequence). Trimming took off 6 bases at V and 8 bases at J, with 5 bases between the two ends. The CDR3 spells CASRTDSPLHF. The CDR3 DNA sequence: TGTGCCAGCAGGACAGATTCACCCCTCCACTTT.

This clone was seen only a few times. V gene TRBV2 combines with J gene TRBJ2-7; D ambiguous. Germline V gives CDR1 SNHLY, CDR2 FYNNEI. The germline V and J ends were trimmed by 11 bases and 12 bases, with 20 bases remaining between them. This CDR3 region has 11 residues. The DNA of the CDR3 is TGTGCCTGCCACAGTCCCCCAGTGGCGTACTTC. It codes for CACHSPPVAYF.

The chain carries TRBV13 and TRBJ2-1; 8 nucleotides align to TRBD2. With 1 base clipped from V and 6 bases from J, the junction kept 8 bases outside the gene matches. There are 16 residues in the CDR3. CDR1 is PRHDT and CDR2 is FYEKMQ in the germline V gene (reference sequence). The CDR3 spells CASSLVGAGGSNEQFF. The CDR3, as DNA: TGTGCCAGCAGCTTAGTAGGCGCGGGGGGAAGCAATGAGCAGTTCTTC.

This clone has a handful of counts. The chain recombines TRBV6-5 with TRBJ1-5; D possibly corresponds to TRBD1 (6 bases). The V and J ends lost 6 bases and 3 bases respectively, with 12 bases between them. CDR1 is MNHEY and CDR2 is SVGAGI in the germline V gene. This CDR3 region has 14 residues. The CDR3 DNA reads TGTGCCAGCAGGAAACAGGGTGACAATCAGCCCCAGCATTTT. Translating it yields CASRKQGDNQPQHF.